One and the same sample provided the 21 T cell receptor beta chains below, sequenced in a study of blood T cell repertoires in COVID-19. Assay used: immunoSEQ multiplex PCR; TCRdb lists only in-frame clones, some missing. The table shows fewer than 200,000 clones, with 82% occurring only once. Sequenced material: peripheral blood. Every receptor here comes from a woman aged 55 to 70 with COVID-19, enrolled during active disease.

The rearrangement uses TRBV7-3 and TRBJ1-1, with unresolved D. CDR3 length: 13 residues. V shed 2 bases and J shed 7 bases, with 11 bases lying between them. The germline CDR1 and CDR2 sequences are SGHTA and FQGTGA. CDR3 coding DNA: TGTGCCAGCAGCTTATTGATACAGCTTGAAGCTTTCTTT. This gives the protein CASSLLIQLEAFF. Using reference TRBV7-3 and TRBJ1-1 for the parts outside the CDR3, the full variable domain is GAGVSQTPSNKVTEKGKYVELRCDPISGHTALYWYRQSLGQGPEFLIYFQGTGAADDSGLPNDRFFAVRPEGSVSTLKIQRTERGDSAVYLCASSLLIQLEAFFGQGTRLTVV.

The chain is built from TRBV29-1 and TRBJ2-2; the D gene is possibly TRBD2 (6 bases). V lost 6 bases, J lost 4 bases, and 27 bases lay in between. CDR1 is SQVTM, CDR2 ANQGSEA, per germline. CDR3 length: 18 amino acids. CDR3 loop: CSVNVVRGGRGSTGELFF. CDR3 in DNA: TGCAGCGTCAACGTCGTCCGGGGAGGAAGGGGATCCACCGGGGAGCTGTTTTTT.

This clone has only a few counts. This chain's CDR3 is CASSLSRSGELFF. The CDR3 DNA sequence: TGTGCCAGCAGCTTATCACGGTCCGGGGAGCTGTTTTTT. The V call is TRBV11-2, the J call TRBJ2-2; D ambiguous. Per the germline V gene, CDR1 is SGHAT and CDR2 is FQNNGV. The length of the CDR3 is 13 residues. The germline V and J ends were trimmed by 2 bases and 6 bases, with 7 bases remaining between them.

The CDR3 region is CASSYPEDYSNQPQHF. CDR3 DNA sequence: TGTGCCAGCAGTTACCCCGAGGACTATAGCAATCAGCCCCAGCATTTT. The chain recombines TRBV6-6 with TRBJ1-5; no definite D call. The CDR3 spans 16 residues. V was trimmed by 2 bases and J by 0 bases, leaving 11 bases between them. Germline values: CDR1 MNHNY, CDR2 SVGAGI (reference sequence).

This clone has a count of ten or more. This chain joins TRBV6-1 and TRBJ1-5; D call uncertain. With 2 bases removed from V and 6 bases from J, the gap between germline ends came to 8 bases. CDR1 and CDR2 (germline): MNHNS, SASEGT. The CDR3 is made up of 13 amino acids. The CDR3 protein is CASSEIPVQPQHF. DNA for the CDR3: TGTGCCAGCAGTGAAATCCCCGTTCAGCCCCAGCATTTT.

This clone was found many times. The chain employs TRBV4-1 and TRBJ2-7; D perhaps matches TRBD1 (6 bases). From germline, CDR1 is MGHRA and CDR2 YSYEKL. The V end was cut by 1 base, the J end by 2 bases, with 15 bases between. This CDR3 has 16 residues. The CDR3 protein is CASSQGQASMAYEQYF. In nucleotides, the CDR3 is TGCGCCAGCAGCCAAGGACAGGCCAGTATGGCCTACGAGCAGTACTTC.

V and J are TRBV5-1 and TRBJ1-6; tentatively, D is TRBD1 (5 bases). The ends were cut back, 3 bases at V and 0 bases at J, with 13 bases in the middle. The CDR3 has 17 amino acids. In germline, CDR1 is SGHRS, CDR2 YFSETQ. CDR3 sequence: CASSWGRQRSYNSPLHF. CDR3 DNA sequence: TGCGCCAGCAGCTGGGGCCGACAGCGCTCCTATAATTCACCCCTCCACTTT.

V and J are TRBV7-2 and TRBJ1-5; maybe TRBD1 (5 bases). V was clipped by 5 bases and J by 3 bases, with 14 bases between them. In germline, CDR1 is SGHTA, CDR2 FQGNSA. The CDR3 is 15 residues long. The CDR3 DNA reads TGTGCCAGCAGCCCGTTTGACAGAGTCAATCAGCCCCAGCATTTT. Protein sequence: CASSPFDRVNQPQHF.

This sequence joins TRBV4-2 and TRBJ1-2, with D maybe TRBD1 (5 bases). The CDR3 has 14 amino acids. Looked up from germline, CDR1 is LGHNA and CDR2 is YNFKEQ. The V and J ends lost 0 bases and 7 bases respectively, with 12 bases between them. CDR3: CASSQEGGVSGYTF. In nucleotides, the CDR3 is TGTGCCAGCAGCCAAGAGGGGGGTGTCTCTGGCTACACCTTC.

In its sample, this clone was seen a few times. The chain is built from TRBV14 and TRBJ1-5; 7 positions match TRBD1. Germline V gene lookup returns CDR1 SGHDN and CDR2 FVKESK. CDR3 length: 17 amino acids. Trimming cost V 4 bases and J 4 bases; bases outside gene matches: 13. The CDR3 sequence: CASSPLDRTGSNQPQHF. CDR3 DNA sequence: TGTGCCAGCAGCCCCCTAGATAGGACAGGTTCTAATCAGCCCCAGCATTTT.

With respect to this clone: Other DNA sequences in the sample encode the same CDR3. J is TRBJ2-1 and V is TRBV29-1, with 9 bases matching TRBD2. Germline V gives CDR1 SQVTM, CDR2 ANQGSEA. V shed 4 bases, J shed 0 bases, and the junction held 1 base outside the gene matches. CDR3 length equals 14 residues. The CDR3 loop is CSVASGNSYNEQFF. In DNA, the CDR3 is TGCAGCGTTGCTAGCGGGAACTCCTACAATGAGCAGTTCTTC.

The chain is built from TRBV3-1 (or the pseudogene TRBV3-2) and TRBJ2-1; D gene uncertain. CDR3 length equals 14 residues. The germline gives CDR1 LGHDT, CDR2 YNNKEL (reference sequence). V gave up 10 bases and J gave up 6 bases, with 19 bases separating them. CDR3: CATQKTVLANEQFF. CDR3 in DNA: TGTGCCACCCAGAAAACCGTTCTGGCCAATGAGCAGTTCTTC.

V gene TRBV6-6 combines with J gene TRBJ1-2; no definite D call. The germline V and J ends were trimmed by 1 base and 0 bases, with 9 bases remaining between them. The CDR3 length is 15 residues. Germline CDR1 and CDR2: MNHNY and SVGAGI (reference sequence). CDR3 DNA sequence: TGTGCCAGCAGTTACTATCGAGTTTCTAACTATGGCTACACCTTC. Amino acids: CASSYYRVSNYGYTF.

This clone has just a few counts. The rearrangement joins TRBV5-6 to TRBJ1-2; D call uncertain. V gave up 3 bases and J gave up 8 bases, with 8 bases separating them. Germline V gene data show CDR1 as SGHDT and CDR2 as YYEEEE. This CDR3 contains 11 residues. The CDR3 spells CASSYRSGYTF. CDR3 in DNA: TGTGCCAGCAGCTACAGAAGCGGCTACACCTTC.

The chain employs TRBV7-9 and TRBJ1-2; unclear D gene. The CDR3 extends over 13 amino acids. The V gene lost 2 bases and the J gene lost 8 bases, with 12 bases spanning the gap. Germline V gives CDR1 SEHNR, CDR2 FQNEAQ (reference sequence). DNA for the CDR3: TGTGCCAGCAGCTTATTAACAAACGGGGGCTACACCTTC. It translates to CASSLLTNGGYTF.

The V gene is TRBV7-8, the J gene TRBJ1-5, with D unresolved. Germline-derived CDR1 and CDR2 are SGHVS and FQNEAQ. This CDR3 contains 17 residues. Trimming removed 6 bases at V and 1 base at J, with 19 bases between. The CDR3 bases are TGTGCCAGCAGTCCGAAAACAGCTTTCCGGAGCAATCAGCCCCAGCATTTT. Translated: CASSPKTAFRSNQPQHF.

The chain joins TRBV19 to TRBJ2-2; D is perhaps TRBD1 (5 bases). The CDR3 extends over 13 amino acids. V was pared by 4 bases and J by 4 bases, with 7 bases between. CDR1 is LNHDA and CDR2 is SQIVND in the germline V gene (reference sequence). The CDR3 sequence: CASSKTGTGELFF. CDR3 bases: TGTGCCAGTAGTAAAACAGGCACCGGGGAGCTGTTTTTT.

This clone was observed a single time. The J gene is TRBJ1-2, the V gene TRBV5-6, with 10 bases lining up with TRBD1. Trimming cost V 2 bases and J 8 bases; bases outside gene matches: 6. Germline V gene data show CDR1 as SGHDT and CDR2 as YYEEEE. This CDR3 has 14 residues. This CDR3 reads CASSLPGTGVGYTF. In DNA form, the CDR3 reads TGTGCCAGCAGCTTACCCGGGACAGGGGTCGGCTACACCTTC.

The genes are TRBV5-4 and TRBJ1-2, with D possibly being TRBD1 (6 bases). Between the trimmed V and J ends, which lost 4 bases and 3 bases, there was a span of 13 bases. The CDR3 extends over 14 amino acids. Germline loops: CDR1 SGHNT, CDR2 YYREEE (reference sequence). The CDR3 protein is CASSPQGIDYGYTF. The CDR3 bases are TGTGCCAGCAGCCCCCAGGGGATAGACTATGGCTACACCTTC.

This chain uses TRBV6-2 or TRBV6-3 with TRBJ2-1, with D possibly being TRBD1 (5 bases). Germline V gene lookup returns CDR1 MNHEY and CDR2 SVGEGT. The CDR3 runs to 14 residues. Trimming removed 2 bases from V and 9 bases from J, with 14 bases in between. The CDR3 loop is CASSYPAQGVEQFF. The CDR3 nucleotides read TGTGCCAGCAGTTACCCGGCCCAGGGCGTTGAGCAGTTCTTC.

This chain joins TRBV18 and TRBJ1-3; tentative D call: TRBD1 (6 bases). Germline CDR1 KGHSH, CDR2 LQKENI. This CDR3 spans 14 amino acids. V was clipped by 5 bases and J by 1 base, with 9 bases between them. CDR3 sequence: CASSAGASGNTIYF. CDR3 DNA sequence: TGTGCCAGCTCAGCAGGGGCTTCTGGAAACACCATATATTTT. The full variable domain, rest sourced from reference TRBV18 and TRBJ1-3, is NAGVMQNPRHLVRRRGQEARLRCSPMKGHSHVYWYRQLPEEGLKFMVYLQKENIIDESGMPKERFSAEFPKEGPSILRIQQVVRGDSAAYFCASSAGASGNTIYFGEGSWLTVV.